These T cell receptor beta chains were read from a single sample in a study of tumor and adjacent non-tumor tissue in lung cancer. TCRdb passed the multiplex PCR reads through MiXCR, listing each CDR3 protein once. Here the sample spans under 250,000 distinct CDR3 sequences, 60% to 85% being singletons. The sequenced sample consisted of lung tumor tissue. The receptors here all came from a man in his fifties or sixties with non-small cell lung cancer. Each CDR3 is given with its conserved first and last residue. Fields, in order: J gene, V gene, D gene, clone size, CDR3 protein, CDR3 DNA. The D gene is left open where the match is weak. Only part of the rows carry a size: once, few, many, or a class if the clone is expanded.

J gene: TRBJ1-5
V gene: TRBV6-1
D gene: NA
clone size: NA
CDR3 protein: CASSSDSVENQPQHF
CDR3 DNA: TGTGCTAGCAGTTCGGACAGTGTAGAGAATCAGCCCCAGCATTTT

J gene: TRBJ1-3
V gene: TRBV9
D gene: NA
clone size: NA
CDR3 protein: CASSAPGSSGNTIYF
CDR3 DNA: TGTGCCAGCAGCGCCCCGGGTTCCTCTGGAAACACCATATATTTT

J gene: TRBJ2-1
V gene: TRBV20-1
D gene: NA
clone size: NA
CDR3 protein: CSARDPPGAKNEQFF
CDR3 DNA: TGCAGTGCTAGAGATCCACCGGGCGCTAAGAATGAGCAATTCTTC

J gene: TRBJ2-7
V gene: TRBV7-2
D gene: NA
clone size: NA
CDR3 protein: CASSDTYEQYF
CDR3 DNA: TGTGCCAGCAGCGATACCTATGAGCAGTACTTC

J gene: TRBJ2-6
V gene: TRBV7-9
D gene: TRBD1
clone size: NA
CDR3 protein: CAGSPTTGVGGANVLTF
CDR3 DNA: TGTGCAGGCAGCCCTACAACAGGGGTCGGTGGGGCCAACGTCCTGACTTTC

J gene: TRBJ1-1
V gene: TRBV20-1
D gene: TRBD1
clone size: once
CDR3 protein: CSVFRGPDTEAFF
CDR3 DNA: TGCAGTGTCTTCAGGGGGCCGGACACTGAAGCTTTCTTT

J gene: TRBJ2-7
V gene: TRBV12-3/TRBV12-4
D gene: TRBD2
clone size: few
CDR3 protein: CASSTAGLGYEQYF
CDR3 DNA: TGTGCCAGCAGTACGGCGGGACTAGGCTACGAGCAGTACTTC

J gene: TRBJ2-5
V gene: TRBV11-1
D gene: NA
clone size: NA
CDR3 protein: CAISPFDMGKEAQYF
CDR3 DNA: TGTGCCATCAGCCCCTTCGACATGGGGAAAGAGGCCCAGTACTTC

J gene: TRBJ2-7
V gene: TRBV24-1
D gene: TRBD1
clone size: once
CDR3 protein: CATSDFSTGDSSNEQYF
CDR3 DNA: TGTGCCACCAGTGATTTCTCGACAGGGGACTCGTCCAATGAGCAGTACTTC

J gene: TRBJ2-2
V gene: TRBV4-1
D gene: TRBD2
clone size: many
CDR3 protein: CASSQGTAGGYTGELFF
CDR3 DNA: TGCGCCAGCAGCCAAGGCACAGCGGGGGGTTACACCGGGGAGCTGTTTTTT

J gene: TRBJ2-7
V gene: TRBV5-1
D gene: TRBD2
clone size: NA
CDR3 protein: CASNLVLTSGSPDSYEQYF
CDR3 DNA: TGCGCCAGCAACTTGGTTCTTACTAGCGGGAGTCCCGACTCCTACGAGCAGTACTTC

J gene: TRBJ1-4
V gene: TRBV6-5
D gene: NA
clone size: many
CDR3 protein: CASSYRGQYEKLFF
CDR3 DNA: TGTGCCAGCAGTTACCGTGGGCAGTATGAAAAACTGTTTTTT

J gene: TRBJ2-7
V gene: TRBV4-2
D gene: TRBD2
clone size: few
CDR3 protein: CASSQDLAGGSYEQYF
CDR3 DNA: TGTGCCAGCAGCCAAGATCTAGCGGGGGGATCCTACGAGCAGTACTTC

J gene: TRBJ1-1
V gene: TRBV6-5
D gene: NA
clone size: many
CDR3 protein: CASTATDRNTEAFF
CDR3 DNA: TGTGCCAGCACCGCCACCGACAGGAACACTGAAGCTTTCTTT

J gene: TRBJ2-7
V gene: TRBV11-1
D gene: TRBD2
clone size: few
CDR3 protein: CASSEGLVGAKQYF
CDR3 DNA: TGTGCCAGCAGCGAGGGACTAGTGGGGGCCAAGCAGTACTTC

J gene: TRBJ2-3
V gene: TRBV6-1
D gene: NA
clone size: many
CDR3 protein: CASDEGGTDTQYF
CDR3 DNA: TGTGCCAGCGATGAGGGAGGCACAGATACGCAGTATTTT

J gene: TRBJ2-5
V gene: TRBV6-5
D gene: NA
clone size: NA
CDR3 protein: CASREGLAGETQYF
CDR3 DNA: TGTGCCAGCAGGGAAGGATTGGCCGGAGAGACCCAGTACTTC

J gene: TRBJ2-4
V gene: TRBV4-3
D gene: NA
clone size: NA
CDR3 protein: CASVQELRGRENIQYF
CDR3 DNA: TGCGCCAGCGTCCAAGAACTCAGGGGCCGAGAAAACATTCAGTACTTC

J gene: TRBJ2-1
V gene: TRBV11-1
D gene: NA
clone size: many
CDR3 protein: CASSLSSEQFF
CDR3 DNA: TGTGCCAGCAGCTTGTCAAGCGAGCAGTTCTTC

J gene: TRBJ2-5
V gene: TRBV11-2
D gene: NA
clone size: NA
CDR3 protein: CASSLAVYDIQETHYF
CDR3 DNA: TGCGCCAGCAGCTTAGCGGTGTACGACATCCAAGAGACCCATTACTTC

J gene: TRBJ2-5
V gene: TRBV6-5
D gene: TRBD1
clone size: few
CDR3 protein: CASSDTGTEGAQYF
CDR3 DNA: TGTGCCAGCAGTGATACCGGGACAGAGGGGGCACAGTACTTC

J gene: TRBJ2-3
V gene: TRBV29-1
D gene: NA
clone size: NA
CDR3 protein: CSVVPDTDTQYF
CDR3 DNA: TGCAGCGTTGTACCAGACACAGATACGCAGTATTTT

J gene: TRBJ1-2
V gene: TRBV28
D gene: TRBD1
clone size: NA
CDR3 protein: CASSEQGNRGYGYTF
CDR3 DNA: TGTGCCAGCAGTGAACAGGGGAACCGCGGCTATGGCTACACCTTC

J gene: TRBJ1-5
V gene: TRBV5-6
D gene: NA
clone size: NA
CDR3 protein: CASSFFRFNQPHHF
CDR3 DNA: TGTGCCAGCAGCTTCTTTCGGTTCAATCAGCCCCACCATTTT

J gene: TRBJ2-5
V gene: TRBV28
D gene: TRBD2
clone size: NA
CDR3 protein: CASQRGQETQYF
CDR3 DNA: TGTGCCAGCCAGCGGGGGCAAGAGACCCAGTACTTC

J gene: TRBJ2-3
V gene: TRBV29-1
D gene: TRBD2
clone size: many
CDR3 protein: CSVEGTSGGTDTQYF
CDR3 DNA: TGCAGCGTTGAAGGGACTAGCGGGGGGACAGATACGCAGTATTTT

J gene: TRBJ2-5
V gene: TRBV29-1
D gene: NA
clone size: NA
CDR3 protein: CSASGPQETQYF
CDR3 DNA: TGCAGCGCTTCAGGCCCACAAGAGACCCAGTACTTC

J gene: TRBJ1-5
V gene: TRBV20-1
D gene: TRBD1
clone size: many
CDR3 protein: CSAKGEGGRQGMSNQPQHF
CDR3 DNA: TGCAGTGCTAAAGGAGAAGGGGGGAGACAGGGGATGAGCAATCAGCCCCAGCATTTT

J gene: TRBJ2-1
V gene: TRBV11-2
D gene: NA
clone size: few
CDR3 protein: CTSSLDPGSVYEQFF
CDR3 DNA: TGTACCAGCAGCTTAGATCCAGGGTCGGTGTATGAGCAATTCTTC